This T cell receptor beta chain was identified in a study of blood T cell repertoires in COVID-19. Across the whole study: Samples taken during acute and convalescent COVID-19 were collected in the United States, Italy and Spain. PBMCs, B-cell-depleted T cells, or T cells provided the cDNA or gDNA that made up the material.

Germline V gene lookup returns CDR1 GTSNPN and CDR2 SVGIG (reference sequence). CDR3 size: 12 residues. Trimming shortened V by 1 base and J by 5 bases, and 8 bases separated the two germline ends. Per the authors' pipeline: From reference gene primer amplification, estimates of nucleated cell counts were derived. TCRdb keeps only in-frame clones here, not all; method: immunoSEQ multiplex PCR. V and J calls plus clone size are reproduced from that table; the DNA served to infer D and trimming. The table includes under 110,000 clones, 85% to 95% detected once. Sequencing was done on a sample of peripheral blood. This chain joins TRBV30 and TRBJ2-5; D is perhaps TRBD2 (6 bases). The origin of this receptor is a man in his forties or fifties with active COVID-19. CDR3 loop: CAWSAGDETQYF. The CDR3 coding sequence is TGTGCCTGGAGTGCGGGGGACGAGACCCAGTACTTC.